The 14 T cell receptor beta chains below were found in one sample sequenced in a study of OX40 agonist ivuxolimab in advanced cancers. Measured with immunoSEQ multiplex PCR; TCRdb has only the in-frame clones, and not every one. The sample has approximately 90,000 clones; approximately 91% are singletons. Here the sequenced sample was CD4+ or CD8+ T cells sorted from blood, taken in a trial of the OX40 agonist ivuxolimab. These TCRs come from an adult with an advanced solid tumor such as melanoma, head and neck, liver or kidney cancer.

This rearrangement joins TRBV19 to TRBJ2-3, with 7 bases aligning to TRBD1. Trimming removed 8 bases from V and 2 bases from J; junction bases left unmatched: 4. Per the germline V gene, CDR1 is LNHDA and CDR2 is SQIVND (reference sequence). This CDR3 is built from 13 residues. The CDR3 loop is CASGQAVTDTQYF. The CDR3 DNA is TGTGCCAGTGGACAGGCGGTCACAGATACGCAGTATTTT.

The chain couples TRBV5-8 to TRBJ1-2; the D gene is possibly TRBD1 (6 bases). Between the trimmed V and J ends, which lost 4 bases and 8 bases, there was a span of 15 bases. The germline CDR1 and CDR2 sequences are SGHTS and YDEGEE. The CDR3 runs 13 residues. The CDR3 protein is CASSVYGGEGYTF. CDR3 nucleotides: TGTGCCAGCAGCGTATACGGGGGCGAAGGCTACACCTTC.

This chain connects TRBV13 to TRBJ1-2; D remains unclear. CDR1 is PRHDT, CDR2 FYEKMQ, per germline (reference sequence). This CDR3 spans 16 amino acids. V lost 5 bases and J 0 bases, leaving 16 bases between the germline ends. CDR3 coding DNA: TGTGCCAGCAGCCGCCCGTTGACCCCCTCTAACTATGGCTACACCTTC. Protein: CASSRPLTPSNYGYTF. Based on the CDR3 plus reference TRBV13 and TRBJ1-2, the full variable domain is AAGVIQSPRHLIKEKRETATLKCYPIPRHDTVYWYQQGPGQDPQFLISFYEKMQSDKGSIPDRFSAQQFSDYHSELNMSSLELGDSALYFCASSRPLTPSNYGYTFGSGTRLTVV.

The J gene is TRBJ2-2, the V gene TRBV10-3; D is unclear. V gave up 3 bases and J gave up 2 bases, with 13 bases separating them. The CDR3 covers 16 residues. Germline CDR1 is ENHRY and CDR2 is SYGVKD. The CDR3 reads CAISEQHGTNTGELFF. CDR3 DNA sequence: TGTGCCATCAGTGAACAACACGGTACAAACACCGGGGAGCTGTTTTTT.

This clone was found a few times. The rearrangement joins TRBV19 to TRBJ1-2, with 10 bases matching TRBD1. The CDR3 has 15 amino acids. CDR1 and CDR2 from the germline V gene are LNHDA and SQIVND (reference sequence). Trimming took 8 bases from V and 8 from J; bases not matched to a gene: 14. CDR3 protein: CASDGSGTGASGYTF. The CDR3 DNA is TGTGCCAGTGACGGATCCGGGACAGGGGCCTCGGGCTACACCTTC.

The chain couples TRBV12-5 to TRBJ1-1; D perhaps matches TRBD1 (5 bases). V was clipped by 7 bases and J by 1 base, with 31 bases between them. Germline CDR1 and CDR2: LGHNT and FRNRAP. This CDR3 comprises 20 residues. The CDR3: CASASPMGGTRPYTNTEAFF. The CDR3 DNA reads as TGTGCTAGTGCCTCTCCCATGGGAGGGACCAGGCCCTATACGAACACTGAAGCTTTCTTT.

The rearrangement links TRBV6-4 to TRBJ2-1, with D perhaps matching TRBD2 (5 bases). CDR3 length: 15 residues. V lost 0 bases and J lost 0, with 6 bases in between. Germline values: CDR1 MRHNA, CDR2 SNTAGT. The CDR3 DNA is TGTGCCAGCAGTGACTCGGGGAGCTCCTACAATGAGCAGTTCTTC. Protein: CASSDSGSSYNEQFF.

The chain recombines TRBV18 with TRBJ2-5; 10 nucleotides agree with TRBD2. Germline CDR1 and CDR2: KGHSH and LQKENI. The J segment lost 4 bases and the V segment lost 0 bases, leaving 17 bases of the junction unmatched. The CDR3 totals 20 residues. CDR3 nucleotide sequence: TGTGCCAGCTCACCACCAGTTACGCTAGCGGGGGAGTATTTTCGAGAGACCCAGTACTTC. Its translation is CASSPPVTLAGEYFRETQYF.

The chain combines TRBV5-6 with TRBJ2-3; 8 bases fit TRBD1. The CDR3 spans 16 residues. The junction had 10 bases not matched to a gene; V was cut back by 4 bases and J by 3 bases. Germline CDR1 reads SGHDT; CDR2 reads YYEEEE. The CDR3 here is CASSPRDRTSTDTQYF. CDR3 coding DNA: TGTGCCAGCAGCCCCAGGGACAGGACGAGTACAGATACGCAGTATTTT.

This sequence joins TRBV19 and TRBJ2-2; TRBD1 aligns across 10 bases. Looked up from germline, CDR1 is LNHDA and CDR2 is SQIVND (reference sequence). The CDR3 is made up of 17 amino acids. The J segment lost 2 bases and the V segment lost 2 bases, leaving 5 bases of the junction unmatched. CDR3 residues: CASSIRDRGLNTGELFF. CDR3 nucleotide sequence: TGTGCCAGTAGTATAAGGGACAGGGGCCTCAACACCGGGGAGCTGTTTTTT. Full variable domain (outside the CDR3, taken from reference TRBV19 and TRBJ2-2): DGGITQSPKYLFRKEGQNVTLSCEQNLNHDAMYWYRQDPGQGLRLIYYSQIVNDFQKGDIAEGYSVSREKKESFPLTVTSAQKNPTAFYLCASSIRDRGLNTGELFFGEGSRLTVL.

In regard to this clone: At one end, the junction sequence differs from germline, possibly due to a read error. V usage is TRBV7-7 and J usage is TRBJ2-3, with D hard to call. The CDR3 runs 13 residues. Germline V gives CDR1 SSHAT, CDR2 FNYEAQ (reference sequence). The CDR3 nucleotides read TGTGCTAGCAGCCCCAACATGGGGGATACGCAGTATTTT. It specifies CASSPNMGDTQYF.

This chain joins TRBV9 and TRBJ1-3, with D possibly being TRBD1 (5 bases). Trimming shortened V by 0 bases and J by 2 bases, and 6 bases separated the two germline ends. The CDR3 runs 14 residues. CDR1 is SGDLS and CDR2 is YYNGEE in the germline V gene. The CDR3 DNA follows: TGTGCCAGCAGCGTAGCCAGGGCTGGAAACACCATATATTTT. It translates to CASSVARAGNTIYF.

This chain uses TRBV19 with TRBJ2-3; D not certain. CDR1 and CDR2 (germline): LNHDA, SQIVND (reference sequence). The V and J ends lost 3 bases and 7 bases respectively, with 8 bases between them. This CDR3 contains 12 residues. Here the CDR3 DNA reads TGTGCCAGTAGTATGGGGATTCATACGCAGTATTTT. It specifies CASSMGIHTQYF. The whole variable domain, remainder taken from reference TRBV19 and TRBJ2-3, is DGGITQSPKYLFRKEGQNVTLSCEQNLNHDAMYWYRQDPGQGLRLIYYSQIVNDFQKGDIAEGYSVSREKKESFPLTVTSAQKNPTAFYLCASSMGIHTQYFGPGTRLTVL.

V gene TRBV11-2 combines with J gene TRBJ1-2; D is uncertain. Germline values: CDR1 SGHAT, CDR2 FQNNGV. The CDR3 contains 14 residues. Trimming stripped 0 bases from V and 8 bases from J, with 13 bases between. DNA for the CDR3: TGTGCCAGCAGCTTAGATCTGGCCTCTAGAGGCTACACCTTC. Translated: CASSLDLASRGYTF.